A single count supports the clone carrying this TCR beta chain. This entry is derived from a study of blood T cell repertoires in COVID-19. The germline V gene encodes CDR1 GTSNPN and CDR2 SVGIG (reference sequence). The V gene lost 0 bases and the J gene lost 5 bases, with 6 bases spanning the gap. This CDR3 has 12 residues. In the authors' workflow: Estimation of nucleated cell counts relied on the amplification of reference gene primers. The data were produced by immunoSEQ multiplex PCR, yet TCRdb's version contains in-frame clones alone and is incomplete. V, J and clone size derive from that table, while D and trimming were established from the DNA sequence. This table has roughly 200,000 clones, 80% to 85% appearing once.

The chain is built from TRBV30 and TRBJ2-3; possibly TRBD1 for D (5 bases). The specimen was peripheral blood. This receptor was obtained from a man between 50 and 59 years old with active or convalescent COVID-19. The DNA for the CDR3 is TGTGCCTGGAGTGTACAGGAAGATACGCAGTATTTT. It yields the protein CAWSVQEDTQYF. Based on the CDR3 plus reference TRBV30 and TRBJ2-3, the full variable domain is SQTIHQWPATLVQPVGSPLSLECTVEGTSNPNLYWYRQAAGRGLQLLFYSVGIGQISSEVPQNLSASRPQDRQFILSSKKLLLSDSGFYLCAWSVQEDTQYFGPGTRLTVL.